These 25 T cell receptor beta chains were sequenced from one sample in a study of early T cells in non-severe SARS-CoV-2 infection (dated by TCRdb to about 2021). The library was generated by 5' RACE. Sequencing was performed on a NextSeq 500. Through fastp at Q25 and MiXCR, TCRdb rebuilt clones from the public reads, retaining in-frame beta chains. Rows matching on CDR3 protein sequence are summarized as one entry with the most common DNA and genes. The sample table lists roughly 70,000 distinct CDR3 sequences, 20% to 25% of them with a count of one. Approximately 15% of the sample lies in the top ten. The sample consisted of whole blood, taken at baseline. The receptor source for this set is an adult who was a healthcare worker with PCR-confirmed SARS-CoV-2 infection or an uninfected control (not recorded which).

The V and J genes are TRBV18 and TRBJ1-1, with 9 nucleotides matching TRBD1. Looked up from germline, CDR1 is KGHSH and CDR2 is LQKENI. Losses at the gene ends were 4 bases for V and 4 bases for J; bases not matched to a gene: 4. The CDR3 has 14 residues. CDR3 nucleotide sequence: TGTGCCAGCTCACACCAGGACAGGGGCACTGAAGCTTTCTTT. It codes for CASSHQDRGTEAFF.

As for this clonotype: One end of the junction fails to match germline, which may point to a read error. The gene calls are TRBV7-9 and TRBJ2-5; maybe TRBD2 (7 bases). This CDR3 has 14 amino acids. Germline V gene lookup returns CDR1 SEHNR and CDR2 FQNEAQ (reference sequence). Written as DNA, the CDR3 is TGTGCCAACAGCCCCAACGGGGGGCGCGAGACCCAGTACTTC. The encoded protein is CANSPNGGRETQYF.

This clonotype showed up just a few times. The chain carries TRBV14 and TRBJ2-7; possibly TRBD2 for D (5 bases). This CDR3 has 12 amino acids. Germline assignment: CDR1 SGHDN and CDR2 FVKESK. Trimming took off 6 bases at V and 2 bases at J, with 8 bases between the two ends. The CDR3: CASSRGPYEQYF. CDR3 bases: TGTGCCAGCAGTCGGGGTCCCTACGAGCAGTACTTC.

This clonotype was seen at least ten times. The rearrangement uses TRBV12-3 or TRBV12-4 and TRBJ1-1, with a tentative D call TRBD1 (5 bases). There are 12 residues in the CDR3. Trimming removed 5 bases from V and 10 bases from J, with 14 bases in between. The CDR3 DNA reads TGTGCCAGCAGTCTCTCGGGGACGGCAGCTTTCTTT. This gives the protein CASSLSGTAAFF.

The chain recombines TRBV6-6 with TRBJ2-7; weak D call: TRBD1 (6 bases). V lost 1 base and J 5 bases, leaving 9 bases between the germline ends. This CDR3 comprises 13 residues. The germline CDR1 and CDR2 sequences are MNHNY and SVGAGI (reference sequence). For the CDR3, the DNA is TGTGCCAGCAGTTACTACAGGGATAACGAGCAGTACTTC. Protein sequence: CASSYYRDNEQYF.

This chain links TRBV12-5 with TRBJ1-3; D gene uncertain. The V gene lost 2 bases and the J gene lost 8 bases, with 13 bases spanning the gap. CDR1 is LGHNT and CDR2 is FRNRAP in the germline V gene. The CDR3 is 14 amino acids. In DNA, the CDR3 is TGTGCTAGTGGTTTGTTCCCCCAAGTGGACACCATATATTTT. It encodes CASGLFPQVDTIYF.

This clonotype was observed many times. This rearrangement joins TRBV18 to TRBJ1-6, with TRBD1 identical over 8 bases. This CDR3 has 13 amino acids. V gave up 5 bases and J gave up 14 bases; unmatched junction bases: 8. Looked up from germline, CDR1 is KGHSH and CDR2 is LQKENI. Here the CDR3 DNA reads TGTGCCAGCTCAGTGGACAGGGCTGAAGCCCTCCACTTT. Protein: CASSVDRAEALHF. Full variable domain (remainder filled in from reference TRBV18 and TRBJ1-6): NAGVMQNPRHLVRRRGQEARLRCSPMKGHSHVYWYRQLPEEGLKFMVYLQKENIIDESGMPKERFSAEFPKEGPSILRIQQVVRGDSAAYFCASSVDRAEALHFGNGTRLTVT.

The chain is built from TRBV7-6 and TRBJ1-3, with 8 nucleotides matching TRBD1. The CDR3 has 16 amino acids. Germline V gives CDR1 SGHVS, CDR2 FNYEAQ. Losses at the gene ends were 2 bases for V and 7 bases for J; bases not matched to a gene: 10. CDR3 in DNA: TGTGCCAGCAGCTTAAATTACAGGGGGTCCGCCAACACCATATATTTT. Protein sequence: CASSLNYRGSANTIYF.

This clonotype was detected only a few times. The chain is built from TRBV4-1 and TRBJ1-2; possibly TRBD1 for D (6 bases). The CDR3 extends over 15 amino acids. V gave up 0 bases and J gave up 3 bases, with 11 bases separating them. Looked up from germline, CDR1 is MGHRA and CDR2 is YSYEKL. DNA of the CDR3: TGCGCCAGCAGCCAAGACAGCCAGGGGTACTATGGCTACACCTTC. Amino acids: CASSQDSQGYYGYTF.

This clonotype is deemed medium-sized. As DNA, the CDR3 is TGCGCCAGCTTAGGGAATTACAATGAGCAGTTCTTC. Protein sequence: CASLGNYNEQFF. The rearrangement links TRBV10-2 to TRBJ2-1; D not certain. Germline loops: CDR1 WSHSY, CDR2 SAAADI. V was pared by 8 bases and J by 4 bases, with 9 bases between. The CDR3 totals 12 residues.

This clonotype was detected a few times. The chain uses TRBV14 and TRBJ1-2, with D unresolved. CDR1 SGHDN and CDR2 FVKESK come from the germline V gene. Trimming left V 1 base short and J 8 bases short, with 20 bases between. The CDR3 is 16 amino acids. This CDR3 reads CASSQAPLEGIFGYTF. The CDR3 coding sequence is TGTGCCAGCAGCCAAGCCCCTCTGGAAGGGATATTCGGCTACACCTTC.

This sequence joins TRBV12-3 or TRBV12-4 and TRBJ2-7; tentatively, D is TRBD2 (5 bases). The CDR3 length is 11 residues. With 3 bases removed from V and 6 bases from J, the gap between germline ends came to 6 bases. In nucleotides, the CDR3 is TGTGCCAGCAGTTTTCGGGGCGAGCAGTACTTC. Its protein product is CASSFRGEQYF.

V gene TRBV12-3 or TRBV12-4 combines with J gene TRBJ2-7; no reliable D call. V was shortened by 3 bases and J by 0 bases, with 9 bases between the two germline ends. CDR3 length: 14 amino acids. CDR3 residues: CASSLDPFSYEQYF. The CDR3 DNA reads TGTGCCAGCAGTTTGGATCCCTTCTCCTACGAGCAGTACTTC.

The chain combines TRBV7-9 with TRBJ1-1; no firm D call. Trimming cost V 2 bases and J 5 bases, with 9 bases left between them. Germline V gene lookup returns CDR1 SEHNR and CDR2 FQNEAQ (reference sequence). This CDR3 is built from 13 residues. The CDR3: CASSLLVSTEAFF. In nucleotides, the CDR3 is TGTGCCAGCAGCTTATTGGTCTCTACTGAAGCTTTCTTT. The full variable domain, its missing parts supplied by reference TRBV7-9 and TRBJ1-1, is DTGVSQNPRHKITKRGQNVTFRCDPISEHNRLYWYRQTLGQGPEFLTYFQNEAQLEKSRLLSDRFSAERPKGSFSTLEIQRTEQGDSAMYLCASSLLVSTEAFFGQGTRLTVV.

The sample holds many counts of this clonotype. The J gene is TRBJ1-1, the V gene TRBV7-9; tentative D call: TRBD1 (5 bases). With 4 bases removed from V and 3 bases from J, the gap between germline ends came to 12 bases. There are 14 residues in the CDR3. Per the germline V gene, CDR1 is SEHNR and CDR2 is FQNEAQ (reference sequence). Here the CDR3 reads CASSWGVEYTEAFF. Here the CDR3 DNA reads TGTGCCAGCAGCTGGGGGGTCGAGTACACTGAAGCTTTCTTT.

This clonotype was observed a single time. The chain recombines TRBV7-8 with TRBJ2-7; D remains ambiguous. V lost 1 base to trimming and J lost 5 bases, with 3 bases between them. The CDR3 runs 11 residues. Germline assignment: CDR1 SGHVS and CDR2 FQNEAQ. This CDR3 is CASSLEDEQYF. DNA for the CDR3: TGTGCCAGCAGCTTAGAAGACGAGCAGTACTTC.

This clonotype showed up just a few times. The chain is built from TRBV10-1 and TRBJ1-6, with D possibly being TRBD1 (6 bases). The V end was cut by 6 bases, the J end by 5 bases, with 14 bases between. In germline, CDR1 is WNHNN, CDR2 SYGVQD (reference sequence). CDR3 length: 15 residues. The CDR3 nucleotides are TGCGCCAGCAGCGAGGACAGCCGTAATAATTCACCCCTCCACTTT. Translating it yields CASSEDSRNNSPLHF.

This clonotype was seen only a few times. The chain has TRBV27 and TRBJ2-3; a possible D gene is TRBD2 (6 bases). This CDR3 is built from 13 residues. V was pared by 10 bases and J by 3 bases, with 14 bases between. Germline V lookup: CDR1 MNHEY, CDR2 SMNVEV (reference sequence). CDR3 in DNA: TGTGCCACCCGACTAGGGAGTACAGATACGCAGTATTTT. It is translated as CATRLGSTDTQYF.

The gene calls are TRBV20-1 and TRBJ2-7; perhaps TRBD2 as D (5 bases). Germline loops: CDR1 DFQATT, CDR2 SNEGSKA (reference sequence). V was cut by 0 bases and J by 0 bases, with 15 bases left in between. The CDR3 contains 16 residues. The CDR3 spells CSARDPRRSASYEQYF. The CDR3 DNA reads TGCAGTGCTAGAGATCCTAGGAGGTCAGCCTCCTACGAGCAGTACTTC.

This clonotype was observed a few times. This chain links TRBV20-1 with TRBJ2-3, with a possible D match to TRBD1 (5 bases). Germline lookup yields CDR1 DFQATT and CDR2 SNEGSKA (reference sequence). Trimming shortened V by 7 bases and J by 4 bases, and 18 bases separated the two germline ends. This CDR3 comprises 14 residues. The chain's CDR3 is CSGDPDSSADTQYF. CDR3 nucleotides: TGCAGTGGGGATCCTGACAGCTCTGCAGATACGCAGTATTTT.

V and J are TRBV6-1 and TRBJ1-1; no firm D call. Germline V gene data show CDR1 as MNHNS and CDR2 as SASEGT. Trimming took off 7 bases at V and 9 bases at J, with 9 bases between the two ends. The CDR3 has 10 residues. CDR3 bases: TGTGCCAGCACTTCCTTGCAAGCTTTCTTT. Translating it yields CASTSLQAFF.

In this sample, this clonotype turned up a few times. This rearrangement joins TRBV6-6 to TRBJ1-2; a weak D match, TRBD1 (6 bases). V lost 7 bases and J lost 3, with 12 bases in between. Germline V gene lookup returns CDR1 MNHNY and CDR2 SVGAGI (reference sequence). The CDR3 sequence is 13 residues long. CDR3: CASTQGTDYGYTF. CDR3 nucleotides: TGTGCCAGCACCCAGGGGACTGACTATGGCTACACCTTC.

This clonotype was observed a few times. The chain has TRBV7-6 and TRBJ1-1; D is ambiguous. Trimming removed 2 bases from V and 7 bases from J, with 11 bases in between. CDR1 SGHVS and CDR2 FNYEAQ come from the germline V gene. The CDR3 has 13 residues. The CDR3 bases are TGTGCCAGCAGCTTAACCGACGTATATGAAGCTTTCTTT. Translated: CASSLTDVYEAFF.

V is TRBV7-2 and J is TRBJ1-2; D ambiguous. CDR1 and CDR2 (germline): SGHTA, FQGNSA. Trimming pared 7 bases from V and 3 bases from J, leaving 12 bases between. The CDR3 has 13 amino acids. The chain's CDR3 is CASTSMADYGYTF. As DNA, the CDR3 is TGTGCCAGCACCTCCATGGCAGACTATGGCTACACCTTC.

V is TRBV19 and J is TRBJ2-7, with 11 nucleotides matching TRBD1. V lost 4 bases, J lost 7 bases, and 6 bases stayed unmatched. The CDR3 length is 14 residues. Per the germline V gene, CDR1 is LNHDA and CDR2 is SQIVND (reference sequence). The CDR3, as DNA: TGTGCCAGTAGTAGGGACAGGGGGTCCAGGGAGCAGTACTTC. This gives the protein CASSRDRGSREQYF.